This is a list of T cell receptor beta chains from one sample in a study of T cell responses to AZD1222 COVID-19 vaccine. TCRdb's table, derived via immunoSEQ multiplex PCR, lists solely in-frame clones and lacks some. The sample contains some 280,000 clones, almost 95% of which appear only once. The sample here was peripheral blood, taken 28 days after the second AZD1222 dose. These receptors were taken from an adult who received the AZD1222 COVID-19 vaccine. CDR3s include the opening cysteine and the closing phenylalanine or tryptophan. Not all rows give a size; the values are once, few, many and, for expanded clones, a class.

size: NA
V: TRBV28
CDR3: CASAEGGFNQPQHF

size: NA
V: TRBV5-1
CDR3: CASSLAGTGGPQGGYTF

size: NA
V: TRBV6-5
CDR3: CASRLTGDNSPLHF

size: once
V: TRBV2
CDR3: CASGGEADTQYF

size: NA
V: TRBV9
CDR3: CASSKGLADTYEQYF

size: NA
V: TRBV5-1
CDR3: CASSKDSSYAEAFF

size: NA
V: TRBV11-2
CDR3: CASSRNPSVGYEQYF

size: few
V: TRBV6-1
CDR3: CASSEAVRGNTDTQYF

size: NA
V: TRBV4-3
CDR3: CASGLTGGNSPLHF

size: NA
V: TRBV6-5
CDR3: CASSLLEVGNTIYF

size: NA
V: TRBV2
CDR3: CASSPGQGNQPQHF

size: NA
V: TRBV6-5
CDR3: CASSHREGGNQPQHF

size: few
V: TRBV4-3
CDR3: CASSQEYRGAGGYGYTF

size: NA
V: TRBV3-1/TRBV3-2
CDR3: CASSRLDSFYGYTF

size: NA
V: TRBV2
CDR3: CASSEVGGHTEAFF

size: once
V: TRBV3-1/TRBV3-2
CDR3: CASSGSGNGYEQYF